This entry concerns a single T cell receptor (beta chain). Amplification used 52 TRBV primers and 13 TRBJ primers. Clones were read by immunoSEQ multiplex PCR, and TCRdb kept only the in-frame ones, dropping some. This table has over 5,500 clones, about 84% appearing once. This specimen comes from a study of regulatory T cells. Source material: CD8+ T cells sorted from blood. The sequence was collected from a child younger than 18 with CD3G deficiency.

CDR3 region: CASSMERGDEQFF. The CDR3 coding sequence is TGTGCCAGTAGTATGGAGCGGGGGGATGAGCAGTTCTTC. This rearrangement joins TRBV19 to TRBJ2-1; 9 bases agree with TRBD2. Germline CDR1 is LNHDA and CDR2 is SQIVND (reference sequence). The CDR3 runs 13 residues. J lost 8 bases, V lost 3 bases, and 2 bases had no gene match.